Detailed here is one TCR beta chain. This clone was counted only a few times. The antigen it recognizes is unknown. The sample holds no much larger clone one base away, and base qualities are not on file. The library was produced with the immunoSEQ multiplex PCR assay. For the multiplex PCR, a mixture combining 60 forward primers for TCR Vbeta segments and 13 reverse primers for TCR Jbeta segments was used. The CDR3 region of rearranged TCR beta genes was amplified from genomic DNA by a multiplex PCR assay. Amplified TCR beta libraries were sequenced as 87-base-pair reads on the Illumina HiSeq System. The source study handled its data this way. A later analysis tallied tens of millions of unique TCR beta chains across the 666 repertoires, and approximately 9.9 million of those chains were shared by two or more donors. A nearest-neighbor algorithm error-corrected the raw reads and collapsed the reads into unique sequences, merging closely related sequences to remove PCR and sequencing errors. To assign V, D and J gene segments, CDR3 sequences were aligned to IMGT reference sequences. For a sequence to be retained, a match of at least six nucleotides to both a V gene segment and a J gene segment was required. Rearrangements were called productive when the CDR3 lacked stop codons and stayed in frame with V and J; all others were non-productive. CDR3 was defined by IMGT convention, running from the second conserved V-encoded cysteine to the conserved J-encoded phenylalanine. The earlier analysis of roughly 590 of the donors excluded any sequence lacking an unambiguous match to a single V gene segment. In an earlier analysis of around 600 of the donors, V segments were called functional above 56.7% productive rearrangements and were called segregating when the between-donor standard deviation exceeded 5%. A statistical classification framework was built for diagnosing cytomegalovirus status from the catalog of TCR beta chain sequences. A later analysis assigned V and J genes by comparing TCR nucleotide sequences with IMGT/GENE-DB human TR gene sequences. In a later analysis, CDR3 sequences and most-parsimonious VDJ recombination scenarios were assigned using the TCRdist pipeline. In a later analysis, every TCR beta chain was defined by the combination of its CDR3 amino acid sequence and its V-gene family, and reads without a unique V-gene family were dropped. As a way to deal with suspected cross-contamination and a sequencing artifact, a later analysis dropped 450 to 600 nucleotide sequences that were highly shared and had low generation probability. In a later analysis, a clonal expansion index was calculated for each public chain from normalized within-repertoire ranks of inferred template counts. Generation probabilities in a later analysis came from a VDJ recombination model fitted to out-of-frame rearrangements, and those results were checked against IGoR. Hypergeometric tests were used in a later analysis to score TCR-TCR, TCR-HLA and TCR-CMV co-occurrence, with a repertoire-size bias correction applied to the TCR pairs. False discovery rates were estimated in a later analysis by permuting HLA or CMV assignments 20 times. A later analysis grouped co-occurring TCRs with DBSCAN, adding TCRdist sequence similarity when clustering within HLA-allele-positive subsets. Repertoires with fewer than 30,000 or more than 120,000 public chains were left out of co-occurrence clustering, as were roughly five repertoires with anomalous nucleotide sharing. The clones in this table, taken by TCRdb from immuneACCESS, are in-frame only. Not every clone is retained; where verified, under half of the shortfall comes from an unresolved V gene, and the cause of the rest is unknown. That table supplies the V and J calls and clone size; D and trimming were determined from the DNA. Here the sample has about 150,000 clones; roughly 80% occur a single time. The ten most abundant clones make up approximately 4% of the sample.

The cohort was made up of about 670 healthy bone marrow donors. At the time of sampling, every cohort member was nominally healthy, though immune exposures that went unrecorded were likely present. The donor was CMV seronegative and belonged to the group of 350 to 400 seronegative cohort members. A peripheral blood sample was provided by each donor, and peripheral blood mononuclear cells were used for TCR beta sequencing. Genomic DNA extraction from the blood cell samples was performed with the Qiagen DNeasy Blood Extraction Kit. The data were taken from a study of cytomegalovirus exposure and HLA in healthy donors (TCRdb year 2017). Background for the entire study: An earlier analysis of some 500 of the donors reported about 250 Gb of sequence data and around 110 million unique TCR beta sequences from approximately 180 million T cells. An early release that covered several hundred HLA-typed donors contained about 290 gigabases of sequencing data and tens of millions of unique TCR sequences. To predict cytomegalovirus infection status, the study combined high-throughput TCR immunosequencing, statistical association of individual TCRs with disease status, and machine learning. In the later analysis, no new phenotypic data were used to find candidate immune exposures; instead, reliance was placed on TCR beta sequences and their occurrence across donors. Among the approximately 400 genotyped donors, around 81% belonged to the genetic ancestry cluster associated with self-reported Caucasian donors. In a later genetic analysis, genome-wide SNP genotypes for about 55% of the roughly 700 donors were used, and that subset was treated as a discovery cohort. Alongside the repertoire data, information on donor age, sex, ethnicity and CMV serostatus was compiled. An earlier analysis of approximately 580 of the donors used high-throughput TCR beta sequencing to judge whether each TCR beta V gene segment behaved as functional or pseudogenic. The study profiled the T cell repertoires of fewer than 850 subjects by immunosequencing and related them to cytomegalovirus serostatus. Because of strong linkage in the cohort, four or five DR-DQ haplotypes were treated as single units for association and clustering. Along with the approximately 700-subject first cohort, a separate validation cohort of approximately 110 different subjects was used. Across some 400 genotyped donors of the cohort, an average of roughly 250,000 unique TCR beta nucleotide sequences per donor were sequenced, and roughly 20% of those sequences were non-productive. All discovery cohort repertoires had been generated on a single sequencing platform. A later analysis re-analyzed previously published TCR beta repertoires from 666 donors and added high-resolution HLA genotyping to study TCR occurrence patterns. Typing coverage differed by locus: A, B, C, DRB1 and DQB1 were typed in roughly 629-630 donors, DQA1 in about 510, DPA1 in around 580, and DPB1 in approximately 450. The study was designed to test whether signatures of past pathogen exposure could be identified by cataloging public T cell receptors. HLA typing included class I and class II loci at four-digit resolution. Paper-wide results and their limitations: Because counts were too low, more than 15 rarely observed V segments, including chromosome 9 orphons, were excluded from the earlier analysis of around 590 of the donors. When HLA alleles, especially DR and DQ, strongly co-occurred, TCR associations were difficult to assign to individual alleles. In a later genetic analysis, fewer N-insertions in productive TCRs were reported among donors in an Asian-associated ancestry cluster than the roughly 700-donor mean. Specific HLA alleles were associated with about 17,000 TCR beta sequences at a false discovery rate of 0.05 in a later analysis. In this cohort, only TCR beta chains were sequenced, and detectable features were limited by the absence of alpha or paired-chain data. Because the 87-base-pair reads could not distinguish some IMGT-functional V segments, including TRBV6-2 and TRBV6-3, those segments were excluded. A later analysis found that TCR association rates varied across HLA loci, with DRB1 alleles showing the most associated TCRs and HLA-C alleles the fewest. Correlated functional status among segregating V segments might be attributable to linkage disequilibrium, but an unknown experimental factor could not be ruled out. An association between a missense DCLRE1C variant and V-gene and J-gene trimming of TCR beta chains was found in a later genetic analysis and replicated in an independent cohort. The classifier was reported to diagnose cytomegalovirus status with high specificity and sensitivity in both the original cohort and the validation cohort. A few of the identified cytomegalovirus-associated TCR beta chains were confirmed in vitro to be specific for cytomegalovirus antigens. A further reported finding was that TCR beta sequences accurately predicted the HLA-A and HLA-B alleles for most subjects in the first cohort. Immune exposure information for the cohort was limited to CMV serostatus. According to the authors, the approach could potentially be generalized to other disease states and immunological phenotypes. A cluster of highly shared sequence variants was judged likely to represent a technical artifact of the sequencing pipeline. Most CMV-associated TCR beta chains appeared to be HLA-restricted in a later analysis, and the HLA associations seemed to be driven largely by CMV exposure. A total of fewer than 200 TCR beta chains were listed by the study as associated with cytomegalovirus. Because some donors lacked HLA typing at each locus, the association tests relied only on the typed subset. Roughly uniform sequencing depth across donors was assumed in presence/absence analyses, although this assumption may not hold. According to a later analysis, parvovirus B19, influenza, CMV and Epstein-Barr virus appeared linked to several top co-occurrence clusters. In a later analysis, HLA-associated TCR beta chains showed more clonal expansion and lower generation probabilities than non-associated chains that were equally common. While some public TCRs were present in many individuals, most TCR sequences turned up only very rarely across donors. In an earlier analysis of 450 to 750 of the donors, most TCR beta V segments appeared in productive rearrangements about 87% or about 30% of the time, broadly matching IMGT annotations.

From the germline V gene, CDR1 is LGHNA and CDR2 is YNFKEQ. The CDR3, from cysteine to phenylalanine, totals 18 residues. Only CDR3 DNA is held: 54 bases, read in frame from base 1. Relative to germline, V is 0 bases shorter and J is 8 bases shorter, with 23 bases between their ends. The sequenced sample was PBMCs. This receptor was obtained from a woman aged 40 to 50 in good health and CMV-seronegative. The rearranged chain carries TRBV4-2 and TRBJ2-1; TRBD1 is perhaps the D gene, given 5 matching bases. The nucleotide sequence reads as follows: TGTGCCAGCAGCCAAGAAAGACCAGGGCTAGTAAGCAGCTATGAGCAGTTCTTC. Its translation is CASSQERPGLVSSYEQFF.